These 6 T cell receptor beta chains originate from one sample sequenced in a study of blood T cell repertoires in COVID-19. Produced via immunoSEQ multiplex PCR; TCRdb's table is partial and in-frame only. The data hold 210,000 or so clones, with about 86% observed a single time. Sequenced sample: peripheral blood. These receptors all stem from a man over 45 with active or convalescent COVID-19.

The V and J genes are TRBV4-3 and TRBJ2-1, with 13 nucleotides matching TRBD2. Germline CDR1 reads LGHNA; CDR2 reads YSLEER. After removal of 0 bases from V and 4 bases from J, the junction contained 6 bases not matched to a gene. CDR3 length equals 18 residues. In DNA form, the CDR3 reads TGCGCCAGCAGCCAAGATCTCACTAGCGGGGGGGATTACAATGAGCAGTTCTTC. This sequence encodes CASSQDLTSGGDYNEQFF.

The rearrangement links TRBV23-1 to TRBJ2-6; no reliable D call. TRBV23-1 counts as an open reading frame of uncertain function. With 4 bases removed from V and 0 bases from J, the gap between germline ends came to 10 bases. This CDR3 comprises 16 residues. In DNA form, the CDR3 reads TGCGCCAGCAGTCTTCTCGGTAGCTCTGGGGCCAACGTCCTGACTTTC. Protein product: CASSLLGSSGANVLTF.

This chain connects TRBV10-3 to TRBJ2-2, with 10 nucleotides matching TRBD2. The CDR3 has 14 residues. Germline lookup yields CDR1 ENHRY and CDR2 SYGVKD. The CDR3 reads CAIGQRGGTGELFF. The CDR3 nucleotides are TGTGCGATCGGCCAGCGGGGGGGCACCGGGGAGCTGTTTTTT.

The V call is TRBV15, the J call TRBJ2-7; TRBD1 matches 8 bases. V shed 1 base, J shed 2 bases, and the junction held 4 bases outside the gene matches. Germline CDR1 LNHNV, CDR2 YYDKDF (reference sequence). The CDR3 runs to 15 residues. DNA for the CDR3: TGTGCCACCAGCAGAGGGGGGACAGGCACCTACGAGCAGTACTTC. Residues: CATSRGGTGTYEQYF.

This clone was counted a single time. This chain connects TRBV28 to TRBJ1-6; D gene unclear. Trimming left V 8 bases short and J 10 bases short, with 21 bases between. The CDR3 length is 15 residues. CDR1 MDHEN and CDR2 SYDVKM come from the germline V gene. CDR3 nucleotides: TGTGCCAGCGATTCCTACTCTCCATCCAGGTCACCCCTCCACTTT. It yields the protein CASDSYSPSRSPLHF.

This sequence joins TRBV2 and TRBJ2-2, with 7 bases aligning to TRBD2. CDR1 and CDR2 from the germline V gene are SNHLY and FYNNEI. V trimming: 6 bases; J trimming: 2 bases; junction bases outside the gene matches: 6. CDR3 length: 15 amino acids. The CDR3 is CASRQGLDNTGELFF. CDR3 nucleotide sequence: TGTGCCAGCAGGCAAGGACTAGATAACACCGGGGAGCTGTTTTTT.